Below, 23 T cell receptor beta chains from the same sample are listed, as sequenced in a study of T cells in Graves' hyperthyroidism and ophthalmopathy. Regions amplified from RNA transcripts were the TCR beta CDR3 regions. Researchers ran a first-round RT-PCR on the TCR CDR3 using the HTBI primer set. TCRdb re-called the multiplex PCR reads through MiXCR, storing one row per CDR3 protein. The sample comprises approximately 590,000 distinct CDR3 sequences, less than 20% of which are singletons, and 7.3% rests with the top ten. Sequenced sample: blood. These receptor sequences come from a woman aged 30 to 39 with Graves' hyperthyroidism.

This clonotype was found a few times. The rearrangement links TRBV5-8 to TRBJ1-2; 10 bases fit TRBD1. With 4 bases clipped from V and 9 bases from J, the junction kept 9 bases outside the gene matches. The germline CDR1 and CDR2 sequences are SGHTS and YDEGEE. This CDR3 is 14 amino acids long. CDR3 sequence reads: CASSPGGQGDRYTF. As DNA, the CDR3 is TGTGCCAGCAGCCCAGGCGGACAGGGGGACCGCTACACCTTC.

The chain carries TRBV4-3 and TRBJ2-2, with 13 bases fitting TRBD2. This CDR3 comprises 17 residues. Germline CDR1 LGHNA, CDR2 YSLEER. V dropped 0 bases and J dropped 6; count of bases not matched to a gene: 4. CDR3 nucleotide sequence: TGCGCCAGCAGCCAAGAGGGACTAGCGGGATTGGCCGGGGAGCTGTTTTTT. Its protein is CASSQEGLAGLAGELFF.

This clonotype was seen repeatedly, ten times or more. The chain couples TRBV6-6 to TRBJ1-2, with a weak D call TRBD1 (5 bases). V was cut by 0 bases and J by 4 bases, with 9 bases left in between. CDR1 MNHNY and CDR2 SVGAGI come from the germline V gene (reference sequence). The CDR3 sequence is 14 residues long. CDR3 residues: CASSYSAGTYGYTF. The CDR3 DNA reads TGTGCCAGCAGTTACTCGGCTGGGACCTATGGCTACACCTTC.

In regard to this clonotype: A much larger clone sits a single nucleotide away, making a read error possible. This chain uses TRBV12-3 or TRBV12-4 with TRBJ2-1, with D perhaps matching TRBD2 (5 bases). Trimming left V 6 bases short and J 12 bases short, with 27 bases between. The CDR3 is 16 amino acids. The DNA of the CDR3 is TGTGCCAGCAGCCGAGACCCAAGTGGCCCTCGGGATGGGCAGTTCTTC. It encodes CASSRDPSGPRDGQFF.

The rearrangement uses TRBV12-5 and TRBJ1-1, with 7 bases lining up with TRBD1. Germline V gene data show CDR1 as LGHNT and CDR2 as FRNRAP. J gave up 1 base and V 0 bases, and 8 bases lay outside the gene matches. The CDR3 runs 17 residues. The chain's CDR3 is CASGLVWGRGQNTEAFF. The CDR3 nucleotides are TGTGCTAGTGGTTTGGTATGGGGTAGGGGGCAGAACACTGAAGCTTTCTTT.

This CDR3 is CASAGFDTGELFF. DNA for the CDR3: TGCGCCAGCGCAGGGTTTGACACCGGGGAGCTGTTTTTT. The chain carries TRBV4-1 and TRBJ2-2, with D possibly matching TRBD1 (5 bases). In germline, CDR1 is MGHRA, CDR2 YSYEKL. V was pared by 8 bases and J by 3 bases, with 10 bases between. CDR3 length: 13 residues.

V and J are TRBV14 and TRBJ1-1, with 7 bases aligning to TRBD1. Germline trimming cut 3 bases from V and 4 bases from J; bases unmatched to any gene: 8. Germline V lookup: CDR1 SGHDN, CDR2 FVKESK. The CDR3 sequence is 15 residues long. The DNA of the CDR3 is TGTGCCAGCAGCCAGATGACAGGGAGGAGCACTGAAGCTTTCTTT. Translation: CASSQMTGRSTEAFF.

This clonotype was seen at least ten times. The chain has TRBV6-6 and TRBJ2-1, with D possibly being TRBD2 (5 bases). V lost 2 bases and J lost 5, with 16 bases in between. This CDR3 comprises 16 residues. The V gene's germline CDR1 is MNHNY and CDR2 SVGAGI (reference sequence). The CDR3 loop is CASSYGGPNHDNEQFF. CDR3 coding DNA: TGTGCCAGCAGTTACGGCGGGCCTAACCATGACAATGAGCAGTTCTTC.

In its sample, this clonotype was seen many times. The CDR3: CASTIGTLSSYEQYF. The CDR3 DNA reads TGTGCCAGCACCATCGGGACTTTAAGCTCCTACGAGCAGTACTTC. This chain uses TRBV2 with TRBJ2-7; TRBD2 is a possible D gene (6 bases). In germline, CDR1 is SNHLY, CDR2 FYNNEI. V was clipped by 7 bases and J by 0 bases, with 16 bases between them. CDR3 length: 15 amino acids. The full variable domain, with the rest looked up from reference TRBV2 and TRBJ2-7, is EPEVTQTPSHQVTQMGQEVILRCVPISNHLYFYWYRQILGQKVEFLVSFYNNEISEKSEIFDDQFSVERPDGSNFTLKIRSTKLEDSAMYFCASTIGTLSSYEQYFGPGTRLTVT.

The rearrangement links TRBV19 to TRBJ1-4, with D perhaps matching TRBD1 (6 bases). The CDR3 is made up of 14 amino acids. V lost 4 bases to trimming and J lost 5 bases, with 11 bases between them. Germline V CDR1 and CDR2: LNHDA, SQIVND (reference sequence). The chain's CDR3 is CASSTTGLNEKLFF. The CDR3 nucleotides read TGTGCCAGTAGTACGACAGGATTAAATGAAAAACTGTTTTTT. Variable domain in full (rest from reference TRBV19 and TRBJ1-4): DGGITQSPKYLFRKEGQNVTLSCEQNLNHDAMYWYRQDPGQGLRLIYYSQIVNDFQKGDIAEGYSVSREKKESFPLTVTSAQKNPTAFYLCASSTTGLNEKLFFGSGTQLSVL.

The V and J genes are TRBV13 and TRBJ2-3; TRBD2 matches at 10 bases. The germline V gene encodes CDR1 PRHDT and CDR2 FYEKMQ (reference sequence). With 4 bases clipped from V and 0 bases from J, the junction kept 7 bases outside the gene matches. The CDR3 is made up of 17 amino acids. The CDR3 nucleotides read TGTGCCAGCAGCTCCTCTAGCGGGAGCTATAGCACAGATACGCAGTATTTT. This translates into CASSSSSGSYSTDTQYF.

The CDR3 DNA sequence: TGTGCCAGCAGCTTCCCGACAGGGGCAGGAATGAACACTGAAGCTTTCTTT. This sequence encodes CASSFPTGAGMNTEAFF. The chain employs TRBV5-6 and TRBJ1-1; 8 bases are a match to TRBD1. V lost 2 bases, J lost 0 bases, and 9 bases stayed unmatched. The germline gives CDR1 SGHDT, CDR2 YYEEEE. This CDR3 region has 17 residues.

This clonotype has more than one count but fewer than ten. The chain recombines TRBV20-1 with TRBJ1-1; D gene uncertain. Deletions cut 8 bases from V and 1 base from J, with 5 bases between. Germline assignment: CDR1 DFQATT and CDR2 SNEGSKA (reference sequence). The CDR3 runs to 10 residues. The DNA for the CDR3 is TGCAGTCTTCAGAACACTGAAGCTTTCTTT. As protein: CSLQNTEAFF.

This clonotype was seen a few times. This sequence joins TRBV20-1 and TRBJ1-1; D possibly corresponds to TRBD1 (5 bases). Between the trimmed V and J ends, which lost 3 bases and 11 bases, there was a span of 10 bases. The germline V gene encodes CDR1 DFQATT and CDR2 SNEGSKA (reference sequence). The CDR3 is made up of 10 amino acids. The CDR3 region has the DNA TGCAGTGCTAGTTTCAGGGTTGCTTTCTTT. Translation gives CSASFRVAFF.

This clonotype was seen more than once but under ten times. The chain uses TRBV6-1 and TRBJ2-1; D not resolved. Germline V gives CDR1 MNHNS, CDR2 SASEGT. The CDR3 sequence is 13 residues long. V was shortened by 6 bases and J by 8 bases, with 14 bases between the two germline ends. CDR3 bases: TGTGCCAGCAGACCAACTACATCCGATGAGCAGTTCTTC. Translating gives CASRPTTSDEQFF.

This clonotype has a count of ten or more. The gene calls are TRBV20-1 and TRBJ1-1; D unresolved. From germline, CDR1 is DFQATT and CDR2 SNEGSKA (reference sequence). V was cut by 3 bases and J by 0 bases, with 14 bases left in between. CDR3 size: 15 residues. CDR3 sequence reads: CSARGFMRVNTEAFF. CDR3 DNA: TGCAGTGCTAGGGGTTTTATGAGAGTGAACACTGAAGCTTTCTTT.

This clonotype was observed many times. The J gene is TRBJ2-1, the V gene TRBV3-1; no clear D. The CDR3 is 11 residues long. V was shortened by 4 bases and J by 8 bases, with 6 bases between the two germline ends. Per the germline V gene, CDR1 is LGHDT and CDR2 is YNNKEL (reference sequence). CDR3 sequence: CASSRDYEQFF. The DNA of the CDR3 is TGTGCCAGCAGCCGGGATTATGAGCAGTTCTTC.

This clonotype appeared many times. This rearrangement joins TRBV5-1 to TRBJ2-2; tentatively, D is TRBD2 (5 bases). Germline CDR1 SGHRS, CDR2 YFSETQ. Trimming pared 2 bases from V and 4 bases from J, leaving 6 bases between. The CDR3 sequence is 13 residues long. CDR3 protein: CASSFGGTGELFF. DNA of the CDR3: TGCGCCAGCAGCTTCGGAGGCACCGGGGAGCTGTTTTTT. Together with reference TRBV5-1 and TRBJ2-2, the CDR3 gives the full variable domain: KAGVTQTPRYLIKTRGQQVTLSCSPISGHRSVSWYQQTPGQGLQFLFEYFSETQRNKGNFPGRFSGRQFSNSRSEMNVSTLELGDSALYLCASSFGGTGELFFGEGSRLTVL.

The V gene is TRBV11-3, the J gene TRBJ2-1, with 12 bases lining up with TRBD2. The CDR3 contains 14 residues. V lost 4 bases, J lost 8 bases, and 3 bases stayed unmatched. Germline V gives CDR1 SGHNT, CDR2 YENEEA. For the CDR3, the DNA is TGTGCCAGCAGCTCGACTAGCGGGAGCGATGAGCAGTTCTTC. Protein: CASSSTSGSDEQFF.

This clonotype was seen repeatedly, ten times or more. V gene TRBV20-1 combines with J gene TRBJ2-3; 11 positions agree with TRBD2. V shed 5 bases, J shed 0 bases, and the junction held 10 bases outside the gene matches. CDR1 and CDR2 from the germline V gene are DFQATT and SNEGSKA (reference sequence). This CDR3 has 17 amino acids. The CDR3 nucleotides read TGCAGTGCTGAACCGGGACTAGCGGCTGATAGCACAGATACGCAGTATTTT. It codes for CSAEPGLAADSTDTQYF.

This clonotype was recorded at least ten times. The V call is TRBV11-1, the J call TRBJ2-1; possibly TRBD2 for D (6 bases). The CDR3 has 15 amino acids. Germline CDR1 and CDR2: SGHAT and FQDESV (reference sequence). Trimming left V 7 bases short and J 3 bases short, with 16 bases between. The CDR3 is CASTVGGTSYNEQFF. The CDR3 DNA follows: TGTGCCAGCACCGTCGGGGGTACGAGCTACAATGAGCAGTTCTTC.

This chain connects TRBV12-3 or TRBV12-4 to TRBJ1-1, with D possibly being TRBD1 (5 bases). The CDR3 sequence is 14 residues long. V gave up 6 bases and J gave up 9 bases, with 20 bases separating them. The CDR3 DNA is TGTGCCAGCAGACGGGACGGGGGTGTCGGTAAAGCTTTCTTT. Its translation is CASRRDGGVGKAFF.

Details on this clonotype: A much larger clone sits a single nucleotide away, making a read error possible. The chain combines TRBV19 with TRBJ2-5; TRBD2 might be the D (5 bases). Germline V CDR1 and CDR2: LNHDA, SQIVND (reference sequence). The germline V and J ends were trimmed by 4 bases and 1 base, with 10 bases remaining between them. The CDR3 loop spans 14 amino acids. The CDR3 bases are TGTGCCAGTAGTAATCCGGGATGCCAAGAGACCCAGTACTTC. Amino acids: CASSNPGCQETQYF.